This TCR beta chain came from a study of CD8 T cells in ankylosing spondylitis. Study results and limitations: Roughly eight highly homologous variants made up a TCR beta motif that seemed to typify ankylosing spondylitis blood.

Ten or more counts support this clonotype. Its antigen is as yet unknown. TCRdb fed the 5' RACE reads into MiXCR, producing one record per CDR3 protein. The table records hundreds of thousands of distinct CDR3 sequences, around 11% of them present only once. This CDR3 region has 12 residues. V was shortened by 3 bases and J by 7 bases, with 10 bases between the two germline ends. This clonotype originated in a male donor with ankylosing spondylitis. The V and J genes are TRBV12-3 or TRBV12-4 and TRBJ2-7; TRBD1 is a possible D gene (5 bases). The specimen sequenced was blood, either unsorted or a sorted T cell fraction (not recorded which). CDR3 sequence reads: CASSFRVREQYF. DNA of the CDR3: TGTGCCAGCAGTTTCAGGGTCCGGGAGCAGTACTTC.